Listed below are T cell receptor beta chains from one sample, sequenced in a study of early T cells in non-severe SARS-CoV-2 infection. TCRdb itself ran the 5' RACE reads through MiXCR, one entry per CDR3 protein. The data contain fewer than 85,000 distinct CDR3 sequences, about 15% of them singletons. The starting material was whole blood, obtained at baseline. These receptors came from an adult who was a healthcare worker with PCR-confirmed SARS-CoV-2 infection or an uninfected control (not recorded which). Both conserved end residues are part of each CDR3. The order of the fields is CDR3 protein, CDR3 DNA, V gene, J gene, clone size, D gene. A D gene is named only where the DNA matches it firmly. Clone size is stated in some rows and not others, as once, few, many or a class when expanded.

CDR3aa: CAWSPGYEQYF
CDR3nt: TGTGCCTGGAGTCCGGGGTACGAGCAGTACTTC
v_gene: TRBV30
j_gene: TRBJ2-7
abundance: .
d_gene: .

CDR3aa: CASTSGTGGSNQPQHF
CDR3nt: TGTGCCAGCACAAGCGGGACAGGGGGCTCCAATCAGCCCCAGCATTTT
v_gene: TRBV28
j_gene: TRBJ1-5
abundance: few
d_gene: TRBD1

CDR3aa: CASSVRGDNEQFF
CDR3nt: TGTGCCAGCAGCGTACGAGGGGACAATGAGCAGTTCTTC
v_gene: TRBV7-3
j_gene: TRBJ2-1
abundance: .
d_gene: .

CDR3aa: CASSLGGGQGIGQYF
CDR3nt: TGTGCCAGCAGCTTAGGGGGGGGACAGGGAATTGGGCAGTACTTC
v_gene: TRBV7-8
j_gene: TRBJ2-7
abundance: .
d_gene: TRBD1

CDR3aa: CASSALGSSYNEQFF
CDR3nt: TGCGCCAGCAGTGCCCTCGGGAGCTCCTACAATGAGCAGTTCTTC
v_gene: TRBV5-1
j_gene: TRBJ2-1
abundance: few
d_gene: .

CDR3aa: CSAGTGGDIQYF
CDR3nt: TGCAGTGCTGGGACAGGGGGAGACATTCAGTACTTC
v_gene: TRBV20-1
j_gene: TRBJ2-4
abundance: many
d_gene: TRBD1

CDR3aa: CASSPTANEKLFF
CDR3nt: TGTGCCAGCAGCCCTACCGCCAATGAAAAACTGTTTTTT
v_gene: TRBV7-3
j_gene: TRBJ1-4
abundance: few
d_gene: .

CDR3aa: CASSLYESSYNEQFF
CDR3nt: TGTGCCAGCAGCTTATATGAGAGCTCCTACAATGAGCAGTTCTTC
v_gene: TRBV7-6
j_gene: TRBJ2-1
abundance: .
d_gene: .

CDR3aa: CASSQVIAYNEQFF
CDR3nt: TGTGCCAGCAGTCAGGTTATAGCCTACAATGAGCAGTTCTTC
v_gene: TRBV2
j_gene: TRBJ2-1
abundance: .
d_gene: .

CDR3aa: CASSSEGLSTDTQYF
CDR3nt: TGCGCCAGCAGCTCCGAGGGCCTAAGCACAGATACGCAGTATTTT
v_gene: TRBV5-1
j_gene: TRBJ2-3
abundance: many
d_gene: .

CDR3aa: CASRTGGNTGELFF
CDR3nt: TGCGCCAGCAGAACAGGGGGCAACACCGGGGAGCTGTTTTTT
v_gene: TRBV10-2
j_gene: TRBJ2-2
abundance: few
d_gene: TRBD1

CDR3aa: CSASSGSNEQYF
CDR3nt: TGCAGTGCCTCCAGCGGGAGTAACGAGCAGTACTTC
v_gene: TRBV20-1
j_gene: TRBJ2-7
abundance: .
d_gene: TRBD2

CDR3aa: CASRGSRNYGYTF
CDR3nt: TGCGCCAGCAGGGGGAGTCGGAACTATGGCTACACCTTC
v_gene: TRBV4-1
j_gene: TRBJ1-2
abundance: .
d_gene: .

CDR3aa: CASSELLYNEQFF
CDR3nt: TGTGCCAGCAGTGAACTACTTTACAATGAGCAGTTCTTC
v_gene: TRBV2
j_gene: TRBJ2-1
abundance: .
d_gene: .